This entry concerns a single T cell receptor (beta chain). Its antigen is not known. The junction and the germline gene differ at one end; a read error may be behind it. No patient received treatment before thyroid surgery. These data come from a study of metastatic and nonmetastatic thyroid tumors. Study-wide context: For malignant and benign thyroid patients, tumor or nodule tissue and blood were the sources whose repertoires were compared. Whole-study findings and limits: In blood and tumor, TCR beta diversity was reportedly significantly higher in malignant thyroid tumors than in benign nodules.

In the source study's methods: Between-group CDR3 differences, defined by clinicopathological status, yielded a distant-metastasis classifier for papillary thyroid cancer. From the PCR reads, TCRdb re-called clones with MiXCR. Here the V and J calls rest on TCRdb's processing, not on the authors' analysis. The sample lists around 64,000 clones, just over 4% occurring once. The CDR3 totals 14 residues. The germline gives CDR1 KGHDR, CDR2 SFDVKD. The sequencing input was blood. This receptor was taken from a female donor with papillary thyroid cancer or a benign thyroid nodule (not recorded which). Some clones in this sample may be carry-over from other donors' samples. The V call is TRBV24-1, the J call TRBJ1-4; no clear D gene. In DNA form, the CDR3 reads TGTGCCACCAGTTATTTGACGTTTAATGAAAAACTGTTTTTT. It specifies CATSYLTFNEKLFF.